The present entry profiles one TCR beta chain with its context. One end of the junction is discordant with germline, which a read error may explain. The sample originates from a study of blood T cell repertoires in COVID-19. In the study overall: Whether acute or convalescent, the COVID-19 samples came from the United States, Italy and Spain. The analysed material was cDNA or gDNA that came from T cells, B-cell-depleted T cells, or PBMCs.

The germline CDR1 and CDR2 sequences are KGHDR and SFDVKD. This CDR3 has 11 amino acids. Under the authors' procedure: Scientists estimated how many nucleated cells there were by amplifying reference gene primers. Sequenced by immunoSEQ multiplex PCR; TCRdb stores in-frame clones only, minus some. V and J calls and clone size follow that table, whereas D and trimming were derived from the DNA. The table records tens of thousands of clones, approximately 80% of them present only once. Sequencing input: peripheral blood. The chain is built from TRBV24-1 and TRBJ1-2; D remains unclear. The origin of this receptor is a man in his 70s with acute or convalescent COVID-19. The CDR3 region is CATSDFGSYYF. For the CDR3, the DNA is TGTGCCACCAGTGATTTCGGGAGTTACTACTTC.